This T cell receptor beta chain was captured by sequencing in a study of control samples from healthy donors and cancer patients. This CDR3 spans 14 amino acids. Deletions cut 5 bases from V and 4 bases from J, with 17 bases between. Germline V gene sequence: CDR1 GTSNPN, CDR2 SVGIG (reference sequence). Assay used: immunoSEQ multiplex PCR; TCRdb lists only in-frame clones, some missing. The sample has about 89,000 clones, over 65% seen once. This sequence was found in a woman aged 40-49 years in good health. The rearrangement uses TRBV30 and TRBJ2-5; D may be TRBD1 (5 bases). Sequences were obtained from blood. The CDR3 loop reads CAWAHSTETETQYF. DNA for the CDR3: TGTGCCTGGGCCCACTCGACAGAGACAGAGACCCAGTACTTC.